The present entry profiles one TCR beta chain with its context. Its matching antigen is unknown. The data stem from a study of PD-1 blockade in classical Hodgkin lymphoma. Findings and caveats of the study: TCR diversity in CD4+, not CD8+, cells rose significantly by C4D1. Nivolumab initiated under 1 year post-ASCT led to patient exclusion. Complete responders possessed baseline diversity comparable to newly diagnosed patients.

Exposure to brentuximab vedotin varied, and each patient had relapsed following autologous stem cell transplantation. Patients' outcomes at their best amounted to complete response, partial response or progressive disease. Method: immunoSEQ multiplex PCR; TCRdb's copy keeps in-frame clones and lacks some. The data hold about 40,000 clones, with approximately 87% observed a single time. The germline gives CDR1 KGHSH, CDR2 LQKENI. Losses at the gene ends were 2 bases for V and 3 bases for J; bases not matched to a gene: 6. This CDR3 is built from 15 residues. This clonotype was obtained from a human donor with classical Hodgkin lymphoma. This chain uses TRBV18 with TRBJ1-2, with 7 bases aligning to TRBD1. The material was peripheral blood mononuclear cells (PBMCs), obtained at baseline. The CDR3 DNA reads TGTGCCAGCTCACCATGGGACAGAGGGGACTATGGCTACACCTTC. This translates into CASSPWDRGDYGYTF.